The present entry profiles one T cell receptor beta chain with its context. The antigen is unknown. The CDR3 runs 17 residues. The V and J ends lost 3 bases and 0 bases respectively, with 15 bases between them. Germline-derived CDR1 and CDR2 are GTSNPN and SVGIG (reference sequence). This entry belongs to a study of T cell responses to AZD1222 COVID-19 vaccine. Study information: Samples with a second dose at about 4 or about 12 weeks were pooled together. The study's findings and limits: Donors were chiefly white British, with a greater number of females, and clonal diversity was perhaps underestimated.

The data were produced by immunoSEQ multiplex PCR, yet TCRdb's version contains in-frame clones alone and is incomplete. This sample has over 150,000 clones, with 80% to 90% found just once. The sequence was obtained from an adult in good health. The sequencing here drew on peripheral blood, taken on day 0 of AZD1222 vaccination. This chain links TRBV30 with TRBJ1-6; no reliable D call. CDR3 DNA sequence: TGTGCCTGGAGCGCTAGGGCAGAGAGCTCCTATAATTCACCCCTCCACTTT. This translates into CAWSARAESSYNSPLHF.